Following are 7 T cell receptor beta chains from one sample sequenced in a study of cytomegalovirus exposure and HLA in healthy donors. PCR was performed using 60 Vbeta and 13 Jbeta primers. Produced via immunoSEQ multiplex PCR; TCRdb's table is partial and in-frame only. The data contain about 170,000 clones, approximately 88% of them singletons. The sample comprised PBMCs. The source of these receptors is a boy aged 2 to 10 in good health and CMV-seronegative.

J is TRBJ1-2 and V is TRBV7-9; D is possibly TRBD1 (5 bases). V was pared by 8 bases and J by 5 bases, with 15 bases between. The CDR3 contains 13 residues. Germline V gene data show CDR1 as SEHNR and CDR2 as FQNEAQ (reference sequence). The CDR3 DNA follows: TGTGCCAGCGGCAGCGGGACGGGGTATGGCTACACCTTC. It encodes CASGSGTGYGYTF.

The chain has TRBV30 and TRBJ1-4; 7 bases match TRBD1. The V segment lost 4 bases and the J segment 3 bases; nucleotides outside the gene matches: 2. CDR1 is GTSNPN and CDR2 is SVGIG in the germline V gene (reference sequence). The CDR3 length is 13 residues. The CDR3 sequence is CAWMGQPNEKLFF. CDR3 DNA sequence: TGTGCCTGGATGGGACAGCCTAATGAAAAACTGTTTTTT.

V gene TRBV7-6 combines with J gene TRBJ2-4; a weak D match, TRBD2 (5 bases). With 1 base removed from V and 0 bases from J, the gap between germline ends came to 13 bases. The CDR3 has 17 residues. Looked up from germline, CDR1 is SGHVS and CDR2 is FNYEAQ. CDR3 coding DNA: TGTGCCAGCAGCTTAGGGGGTGCGAGCGGAGCCAAAAACATTCAGTACTTC. As protein: CASSLGGASGAKNIQYF.

CDR3: CASSLSASRETQYF. CDR3 DNA sequence: TGTGCCAGCAGCTTATCCGCTAGCCGGGAGACCCAGTACTTC. The gene calls are TRBV7-2 and TRBJ2-5; possible D gene TRBD2, 5 bases. The germline V gene has CDR1 SGHTA and CDR2 FQGNSA. V lost 2 bases and J lost 5, with 12 bases in between. This CDR3 spans 14 amino acids.

V gene TRBV27 combines with J gene TRBJ1-6; possible D gene TRBD1, 5 bases. This CDR3 has 14 amino acids. Germline V gene sequence: CDR1 MNHEY, CDR2 SMNVEV (reference sequence). V lost 3 bases and J lost 8, with 11 bases in between. The CDR3 loop reads CASSFRGVDSPLHF. The CDR3, as DNA: TGTGCCAGCAGTTTTCGGGGGGTGGATTCACCCCTCCACTTT.

This clone appeared once. The rearrangement joins TRBV6-5 to TRBJ2-5; 7 positions match TRBD2. With V trimmed by 6 bases and J by 1 base, 8 bases remained unmatched. The CDR3 sequence is 15 residues long. Germline V gene sequence: CDR1 MNHEY, CDR2 SVGAGI. The CDR3 sequence is CASSSSGGSQETQYF. The CDR3 DNA reads as TGTGCCAGCAGCTCCTCCGGGGGGAGCCAAGAGACCCAGTACTTC.

The genes are TRBV4-3 and TRBJ1-1; D gene unclear. There are 13 residues in the CDR3. Per germline, CDR1 LGHNA and CDR2 YSLEER. The V end was cut by 0 bases, the J end by 5 bases, with 7 bases between. This CDR3 reads CASSQETGTEAFF. CDR3 coding DNA: TGCGCCAGCAGCCAAGAAACGGGAACTGAAGCTTTCTTT.